This entry lists 20 T cell receptor beta chains sequenced from one sample in a study of CD4+ T cells in melanoma. Using immunoSEQ multiplex PCR, the repertoire was profiled, and TCRdb retains in-frame clones only, with some absent. The sample includes over 100,000 clones, 92% of them seen just once. Material: peripheral blood. All receptors come from a human donor with melanoma.

The V and J genes are TRBV7-6 and TRBJ2-5, with 9 bases matching TRBD1. This CDR3 has 15 residues. The J segment lost 3 bases and the V segment lost 7 bases, leaving 9 bases of the junction unmatched. The germline CDR1 and CDR2 sequences are SGHVS and FNYEAQ. Here the CDR3 reads CASNNRRDREETQYF. The CDR3 DNA follows: TGTGCCAGCAACAATAGGCGGGACAGGGAAGAGACCCAGTACTTC. The full variable domain, its missing parts supplied by reference TRBV7-6 and TRBJ2-5, is GAGVSQSPRYKVTKRGQDVALRCDPISGHVSLYWYRQALGQGPEFLTYFNYEAQQDKSGLPNDRFSAERPEGSISTLTIQRTEQRDSAMYRCASNNRRDREETQYFGPGTRLLVL.

This chain joins TRBV19 and TRBJ2-7; 9 bases line up with TRBD1. The junction had 6 bases not matched to a gene; V was cut back by 5 bases and J by 7 bases. This CDR3 is built from 13 residues. In germline, CDR1 is LNHDA, CDR2 SQIVND (reference sequence). DNA of the CDR3: TGTGCCAGTAGTCAACAGGGGGCAGGGGAGCAGTACTTC. This encodes CASSQQGAGEQYF. Based on the CDR3 plus reference TRBV19 and TRBJ2-7, the full variable domain is DGGITQSPKYLFRKEGQNVTLSCEQNLNHDAMYWYRQDPGQGLRLIYYSQIVNDFQKGDIAEGYSVSREKKESFPLTVTSAQKNPTAFYLCASSQQGAGEQYFGPGTRLTVT.

The V gene is TRBV6-5, the J gene TRBJ2-7, with a possible D match to TRBD1 (5 bases). The germline CDR1 and CDR2 sequences are MNHEY and SVGAGI. The CDR3 runs 14 residues. V was clipped by 6 bases and J by 5 bases, with 17 bases between them. The CDR3 reads CASRGEGRAHEQYF. The CDR3 DNA follows: TGTGCCAGCAGGGGCGAAGGCAGGGCCCACGAGCAGTACTTC.

This clone was counted a single time. The chain recombines TRBV5-1 with TRBJ2-5, with D perhaps TRBD1 or TRBD2 (7 bases each). The CDR3 consists of 15 residues. Germline V gene data show CDR1 as SGHRS and CDR2 as YFSETQ. The V end was cut by 5 bases, the J end by 4 bases, with 18 bases between. The CDR3 spells CASRREGAVAETQYF. CDR3 nucleotide sequence: TGCGCCAGCAGGAGGGAGGGGGCCGTGGCAGAGACCCAGTACTTC.

The chain uses TRBV9 and TRBJ1-1; TRBD1 matches 7 bases. V shed 3 bases, J shed 1 base, and the junction held 9 bases outside the gene matches. The CDR3 covers 16 residues. From germline, CDR1 is SGDLS and CDR2 YYNGEE. CDR3 nucleotide sequence: TGTGCCAGCAGCGAGAGGGGGCAACACCCGAACACTGAAGCTTTCTTT. It translates to CASSERGQHPNTEAFF. Full variable domain (outside the CDR3, taken from reference TRBV9 and TRBJ1-1): DSGVTQTPKHLITATGQRVTLRCSPRSGDLSVYWYQQSLDQGLQFLIQYYNGEERAKGNILERFSAQQFPDLHSELNLSSLELGDSALYFCASSERGQHPNTEAFFGQGTRLTVV.

The chain couples TRBV18 to TRBJ1-2, with 8 bases fitting TRBD1. V was clipped by 5 bases and J by 7 bases; unmatched bases: 9. Germline V gives CDR1 KGHSH, CDR2 LQKENI. This CDR3 spans 14 amino acids. The CDR3 DNA sequence: TGTGCCAGCTCATCTCGGACAGGGACTCGTGGCTACACCTTC. Its translation: CASSSRTGTRGYTF.

The chain joins TRBV28 to TRBJ1-1; a possible D gene is TRBD1 (6 bases). Germline CDR1 is MDHEN and CDR2 is SYDVKM. CDR3 length equals 15 residues. The germline V and J ends were trimmed by 2 bases and 1 base, with 11 bases remaining between them. In nucleotides, the CDR3 is TGTGCCAGCAGTTTACCGGGGGGCCGGAACACTGAAGCTTTCTTT. It translates to CASSLPGGRNTEAFF.

J is TRBJ2-7 and V is TRBV28; unclear D gene. The V gene's germline CDR1 is MDHEN and CDR2 SYDVKM. The CDR3 is 13 residues long. Between the trimmed V and J ends, which lost 5 bases and 3 bases, there was a span of 11 bases. The CDR3 sequence is CASSGGVGYEQYF. The CDR3 coding sequence is TGTGCCAGCAGTGGCGGCGTTGGCTACGAGCAGTACTTC.

The chain combines TRBV19 with TRBJ1-2; D perhaps matches TRBD1 (5 bases). The germline CDR1 and CDR2 sequences are LNHDA and SQIVND (reference sequence). V shed 6 bases and J shed 0 bases, with 14 bases lying between them. This CDR3 spans 15 amino acids. The CDR3 loop is CASSPPGRTNYGYTF. The CDR3 DNA reads as TGTGCCAGTAGCCCCCCGGGACGGACTAACTATGGCTACACCTTC.

DNA for the CDR3: TGTGCCAGCAGCGTAGCCACAGGTTTCACAGATACGCAGTATTTT. Translation gives CASSVATGFTDTQYF. The V gene is TRBV9, the J gene TRBJ2-3; a weak D match, TRBD1 (5 bases). Trimming shortened V by 0 bases and J by 2 bases, and 10 bases separated the two germline ends. The CDR3 consists of 15 residues. CDR1 is SGDLS, CDR2 YYNGEE, per germline.

The chain joins TRBV9 to TRBJ2-5, with D perhaps matching TRBD1 (5 bases). With 0 bases removed from V and 5 bases from J, the gap between germline ends came to 11 bases. The CDR3 consists of 14 residues. Germline V lookup: CDR1 SGDLS, CDR2 YYNGEE. The CDR3 DNA sequence: TGTGCCAGCAGCGTAGCTTCCAGGGCGGAGACCCAGTACTTC. Translation: CASSVASRAETQYF.

The sample holds one count of this clone. The J gene is TRBJ2-3, the V gene TRBV5-1, with TRBD1 matching over 12 bases. V gave up 4 bases and J gave up 4 bases; unmatched junction bases: 7. CDR1 is SGHRS, CDR2 YFSETQ, per germline. The CDR3 loop spans 16 amino acids. CDR3 in DNA: TGCGCCAGCAGCGGGGGGACAGGGGGCGCAGCAGATACGCAGTATTTT. Protein product: CASSGGTGGAADTQYF.

The chain couples TRBV28 to TRBJ2-5; 8 nucleotides line up with TRBD1. Germline V gives CDR1 MDHEN, CDR2 SYDVKM. With 1 base clipped from V and 5 bases from J, the junction kept 3 bases outside the gene matches. The CDR3 loop spans 14 amino acids. CDR3 in DNA: TGTGCCAGCAGTTTATTCGGACAGGGCGAGACCCAGTACTTC. It specifies CASSLFGQGETQYF.

The chain uses TRBV10-3 and TRBJ2-5; D not certain. The V end lost 2 bases, the J end lost 5 bases, and 3 bases lay between the germline ends. The CDR3 sequence is 11 residues long. Germline CDR1 ENHRY, CDR2 SYGVKD. The CDR3 region has the DNA TGTGCCATCAGTGAGAGGGAGACCCAGTACTTC. It codes for CAISERETQYF.

V gene TRBV20-1 combines with J gene TRBJ1-2; D possibly corresponds to TRBD1 (6 bases). The CDR3 is 11 residues long. V shed 7 bases and J shed 3 bases, with 9 bases lying between them. Germline loops: CDR1 DFQATT, CDR2 SNEGSKA (reference sequence). The DNA for the CDR3 is TGCAGTGACAGGGAGGACTATGGCTACACCTTC. It codes for CSDREDYGYTF.

This sequence joins TRBV13 and TRBJ1-2; D is undetermined. The CDR3 runs to 13 residues. Germline values: CDR1 PRHDT, CDR2 FYEKMQ (reference sequence). Trimming left V 4 bases short and J 8 bases short, with 14 bases between. The CDR3 bases are TGTGCCAGCAGCTCCAAATCGGGAAGCGGCTACACCTTC. Its translation: CASSSKSGSGYTF.

This chain connects TRBV28 to TRBJ1-1; D ambiguous. The CDR3 covers 11 residues. V was trimmed by 2 bases and J by 9 bases, leaving 7 bases between them. CDR1 is MDHEN and CDR2 is SYDVKM in the germline V gene. CDR3 DNA: TGTGCCAGCAGTTTAACCCAACAAGCTTTCTTT. It is translated as CASSLTQQAFF.

V gene TRBV19 combines with J gene TRBJ1-5; TRBD1 is a possible D gene (6 bases). This CDR3 has 14 residues. The ends were cut back, 1 base at V and 7 bases at J, with 11 bases in the middle. The V gene's germline CDR1 is LNHDA and CDR2 SQIVND (reference sequence). The CDR3 DNA follows: TGTGCCAGTAGTATAGGGACAGCGTGGCAGCCCCAGCATTTT. Residues: CASSIGTAWQPQHF. The full variable domain, completed using reference TRBV19 and TRBJ1-5, is DGGITQSPKYLFRKEGQNVTLSCEQNLNHDAMYWYRQDPGQGLRLIYYSQIVNDFQKGDIAEGYSVSREKKESFPLTVTSAQKNPTAFYLCASSIGTAWQPQHFGDGTRLSIL.

This clone has just one count. The rearrangement uses TRBV5-1 and TRBJ2-7; 11 bases are a match to TRBD2. Germline loops: CDR1 SGHRS, CDR2 YFSETQ. V was clipped by 0 bases and J by 0 bases; unmatched bases: 5. The CDR3 extends over 17 amino acids. CDR3 region: CASSLGNLAGGSYEQYF. The CDR3, as DNA: TGCGCCAGCAGCTTGGGGAACCTAGCGGGGGGCTCCTACGAGCAGTACTTC.

This sequence joins TRBV7-8 and TRBJ1-1; D ambiguous. V lost 1 base to trimming and J lost 2 bases, with 11 bases between them. In germline, CDR1 is SGHVS, CDR2 FQNEAQ. The CDR3 contains 15 residues. DNA for the CDR3: TGTGCCAGCAGCTTAGTTTGGGGTACCAACACTGAAGCTTTCTTT. The encoded protein is CASSLVWGTNTEAFF.